The entry that follows covers one T cell receptor beta chain sequence. How the authors handled the data: Counts of nucleated cells, estimated from reference gene primer amplification, were obtained. Profiling relied on immunoSEQ multiplex PCR, and the TCRdb table lists in-frame clones only, not all of them. V and J calls and clone size are copied from that table; D and trimming were computed from the DNA. The sample contains about 490,000 clones, over 75% of which appear only once. These data belong to a study of blood T cell repertoires in COVID-19. Background on the study: The origin of the acute and convalescent COVID-19 samples was the United States, Italy and Spain. Nucleic acid was either cDNA or gDNA, and it came from T cells, B-cell-depleted T cells, or PBMCs.

CDR1 and CDR2 from the germline V gene are MDHEN and SYDVKM. Deletions cut 1 base from V and 4 bases from J, with 16 bases between. This CDR3 is 16 amino acids long. This receptor was taken from a human donor in a cohort sampled during active COVID-19. This rearrangement joins TRBV28 to TRBJ1-2; D gene uncertain. Sequencing was carried out using peripheral blood. CDR3 amino acids: CASSLLGSIAVYGYTF. The CDR3 DNA sequence: TGTGCCAGCAGTTTATTAGGAAGTATAGCTGTCTATGGCTACACCTTC.